The sequence of this TCR beta chain was determined in a study of cytomegalovirus exposure and HLA in healthy donors. Notes on the study in general: Accurate HLA-A and HLA-B prediction from TCR beta sequences was reported for most subjects.

V trimming: 3 bases; J trimming: 0 bases; junction bases outside the gene matches: 12. This CDR3 has 19 residues. Germline V lookup: CDR1 SGHRS, CDR2 YFSETQ. Despite likely unrecorded immune exposures, the donors were nominally healthy at the time of sampling. Turning to this clone: Its antigen is not identified.

PCR primers comprised 60 Vbeta and 13 Jbeta primers. Here immunoSEQ multiplex PCR was the method, and the copy in TCRdb shows in-frame clones only, minus some. This table holds more than 80,000 clones, roughly 86% found once. The TCR comes from a man between 25 and 39 years old in good health and CMV-seropositive. Sequenced material: PBMCs. The chain employs TRBV5-1 and TRBJ2-6, with 7 bases lining up with TRBD1. CDR3 in amino acids: CASSSRTGTANSGANVLTF. The CDR3 nucleotides are TGCGCCAGCAGCTCCAGGACGGGGACAGCGAACTCTGGGGCCAACGTCCTGACTTTC.